The source of this T cell receptor beta chain is a study of cytomegalovirus exposure and HLA in healthy donors (TCRdb year 2017). In terms of the full investigation: An earlier analysis of approximately 550 of the donors reported 250 to 350 Gb of sequence data and roughly 100 million unique TCR beta sequences from about 179 million T cells. Every repertoire in the discovery cohort had been generated on one and the same sequencing platform. Because of strong linkage in the cohort, roughly 5 DR-DQ haplotypes were treated as single units for association and clustering. A later genetic analysis used genome-wide SNP genotypes for about 65% of the roughly 670 donors, treating that subset as a discovery cohort. To predict cytomegalovirus infection status, the study combined high-throughput TCR immunosequencing, statistical association of individual TCRs with disease status, and machine learning. Rather than drawing on any new phenotypic data, the later analysis identified candidate immune exposures from TCR beta sequences and the way those sequences occurred across donors. Among the approximately 400 genotyped donors, about 83% belonged to the genetic ancestry cluster associated with self-reported Caucasian donors. The number of donors typed differed by locus, with roughly 629-640 for A, B, C, DRB1 and DQB1, around 500 for DQA1, 600 to 610 for DPA1, and around 450 for DPB1. Besides the first cohort of some 670 subjects, a separate validation cohort made up of 120 different subjects was used. An earlier analysis of around 580 of the donors used high-throughput TCR beta sequencing to judge whether each TCR beta V gene segment behaved as functional or pseudogenic. In a later analysis, previously published TCR beta repertoires from about 640 donors were re-analyzed and high-resolution HLA genotyping was added so that TCR occurrence patterns could be studied. The T cell repertoires of 666 subjects were profiled by immunosequencing and related to cytomegalovirus serostatus. On average, 235,054 unique TCR beta nucleotide sequences were sequenced per donor among some 420 genotyped donors of the cohort, with roughly a sixth of those sequences being non-productive. About 280 gigabases of sequencing data and around 85 million unique TCR sequences made up an early release that covered several hundred HLA-typed donors. Donor age, sex, ethnicity and CMV serostatus were collected together with the repertoire data. Class I and class II HLA loci were covered by the typing at four-digit resolution. The aim of the study was to test whether cataloging public T cell receptors could identify signatures of past pathogen exposure.

In total, roughly 670 healthy bone marrow donors made up the cohort. All cohort members were sampled while nominally healthy, although unrecorded immune exposures were likely present. The donor tested CMV seropositive, placing the donor among the 250 to 300 seropositive members of the cohort. Each donor provided a peripheral blood sample, and peripheral blood mononuclear cells were used for TCR beta sequencing. The Qiagen DNeasy Blood Extraction Kit was used to extract genomic DNA from the blood cell samples. This clone has just a few counts. This clone's antigen is unknown. No base quality values were provided; no much bigger clone lies one nucleotide off. Taken from cysteine to phenylalanine, the CDR3 has 17 residues. The DNA shown is the 51-base CDR3, in frame from base 1. CDR1 and CDR2 were assigned from the germline V gene (reference sequence) as SGHAT and FQDESV. The germline V and J ends show losses of 7 bases and 2 bases respectively, and no gene match explains 13 bases of the junction.

Libraries were built with the immunoSEQ multiplex PCR assay. The multiplex PCR relied on a mix of 60 forward primers for TCR Vbeta segments and 13 reverse primers for TCR Jbeta segments. The CDR3 region of rearranged TCR beta genes was amplified from genomic DNA with a multiplex PCR assay. The Illumina HiSeq System was used to sequence the amplified TCR beta libraries as 87-base-pair reads. As for the original processing: Across the roughly 640 repertoires, a later analysis counted roughly 77 million unique TCR beta chains, some 11 million of which were shared by at least two donors. Raw reads were error-corrected and collapsed into unique sequences by a nearest-neighbor algorithm in which closely related sequences were merged to remove PCR and sequencing errors. V, D and J gene segments were assigned by aligning CDR3 sequences to IMGT reference sequences. For a sequence to be retained, at least a six-nucleotide match to both a V gene segment and a J gene segment was required. Rearrangements were called productive when the CDR3 lacked stop codons and stayed in frame with V and J; all others were non-productive. Following IMGT convention, CDR3 was defined as the stretch from the second conserved V-encoded cysteine to the conserved J-encoded phenylalanine. In an earlier analysis of around 640 of the donors, sequences lacking an unambiguous match to a single V gene segment were excluded. In an earlier analysis of approximately 500 of the donors, a V segment was called functional when productive rearrangements were above 56.7%, and segregating when the standard deviation between donors exceeded 5%. To diagnose cytomegalovirus status from the catalog of TCR beta chain sequences, a statistical classification framework was built. V and J gene assignment, in a later analysis, came from comparing TCR nucleotide sequences with IMGT/GENE-DB human TR gene sequences. Using the TCRdist pipeline, a later analysis assigned CDR3 sequences along with most-parsimonious VDJ recombination scenarios. A later analysis defined each TCR beta chain by its CDR3 amino acid sequence plus V-gene family, and excluded reads lacking a unique V-gene family. To address suspected cross-contamination and a sequencing artifact, a later analysis removed approximately 590 highly shared, low-generation-probability nucleotide sequences. In a later analysis, a clonal expansion index was calculated for each public chain from normalized within-repertoire ranks of inferred template counts. Generation probabilities in a later analysis came from a VDJ recombination model fitted to out-of-frame rearrangements, and those results were checked against IGoR. Hypergeometric tests were used in a later analysis to score TCR-TCR, TCR-HLA and TCR-CMV co-occurrence, with a repertoire-size bias correction applied to the TCR pairs. False discovery rates were estimated in a later analysis by permuting HLA or CMV assignments 20 times. In a later analysis, co-occurring TCRs were grouped using DBSCAN, and TCRdist sequence similarity was added for clustering within HLA-allele-positive subsets. Repertoires with fewer than 30,000 or more than 120,000 public chains, plus five repertoires with anomalous nucleotide sharing, were excluded from co-occurrence clustering. In its TCRdb copy, this immuneACCESS table keeps in-frame sequences only and misses some clones. Where compared with another copy, unresolved V genes explain less than half of these, and the others have no known cause. V, J and clone size derive from that table, while D and trimming were established from the DNA sequence. This sample is represented by some 200,000 clones; 70% of them were singletons. The ten most abundant clones make up about 3% of the sample.

General conclusions and limits of the study: A later analysis reported that several top co-occurrence clusters appeared linked to parvovirus B19, influenza, CMV and Epstein-Barr virus. A further reported finding was that TCR beta sequences accurately predicted the HLA-A and HLA-B alleles for most subjects in the first cohort. A later genetic analysis associated a missense DCLRE1C variant with V-gene and J-gene trimming of TCR beta chains, and an independent cohort replicated the association. A later genetic analysis reported fewer N-insertions in productive TCRs among donors in an Asian-associated ancestry cluster than the roughly 640-donor mean. Correlated functional status among segregating V segments might be attributable to linkage disequilibrium, but an unknown experimental factor could not be ruled out. While some public TCRs were present in many individuals, most TCR sequences turned up only very rarely across donors. For the cohort, immune exposure information was limited to CMV serostatus. Assigning TCR associations to individual alleles was difficult when HLA alleles, especially DR and DQ, strongly co-occurred. A later analysis found that TCR association rates varied across HLA loci, with DRB1 alleles showing the most associated TCRs and HLA-C alleles the fewest. In the study, some 160 TCR beta chains were listed as associated with cytomegalovirus. The classifier was reported to diagnose cytomegalovirus status with high specificity and sensitivity in both the original and validation cohorts. A later analysis found that HLA-associated TCR beta chains were more clonally expanded and had lower generation probabilities than equally common non-associated chains. Because HLA typing was unavailable for some donors at each locus, only the typed subset was used in association tests. In vitro tests confirmed that a few of the cytomegalovirus-associated TCR beta chains recognize cytomegalovirus antigens. An earlier analysis of several hundred of the donors showed that most TCR beta V segments appeared in productive rearrangements either about 87% or about 30% of the time, which broadly matched IMGT annotations. Because counts were too low, about 18 rarely observed V segments, including chromosome 9 orphons, were excluded from the earlier analysis of 587 of the donors. In a later analysis, most CMV-associated TCR beta chains were found to appear HLA-restricted, with HLA associations seemingly driven largely by CMV exposure. A cluster of highly shared sequence variants was judged likely to be a technical artifact of the sequencing pipeline. The authors suggested that the approach could potentially be generalized to other disease states and immunological phenotypes. The presence/absence analyses assumed that sequencing depth was roughly uniform across donors, and that assumption may not be true. In this cohort, only TCR beta chains were sequenced, and detectable features were limited by the absence of alpha or paired-chain data. Specific HLA alleles were associated with 15,000 to 20,000 TCR beta sequences at a false discovery rate of 0.05 in a later analysis. The 87-base-pair reads could not distinguish some IMGT-functional V segments, including TRBV6-2 and TRBV6-3, so those segments were excluded.

Source material: PBMCs. This receptor chain uses TRBV11-1 and TRBJ2-2; 7 bases in between match TRBD1. This TCR was sampled from a man in his forties in good health and CMV-seropositive. The CDR3 protein sequence reads: CASTPERGTVNTGELFF. The DNA sequence is given as TGTGCCAGCACGCCCGAAAGGGGGACAGTAAACACCGGGGAGCTGTTTTTT. The CDR3, completed at both ends by the reference TRBV11-1 and TRBJ2-2 genes, gives the full variable domain EAEVAQSPRYKITEKSQAVAFWCDPISGHATLYWYRQILGQGPELLVQFQDESVVDDSQLPKDRFSAERLKGVDSTLKIQPAELGDSAMYLCASTPERGTVNTGELFFGEGSRLTVL.